This T cell receptor (beta chain) came from a study of shared clonotypes between healthy human individuals. Turning to this clone: Antigen unknown.

The test was conducted at deep level. Assay used: immunoSEQ multiplex PCR; TCRdb lists only in-frame clones, some missing. Altogether 950,000 to 1,100,000 clones are present, roughly 75% being singletons, with the ten largest covering over 1.3%. Overall study results and limits: Blood was the sole source, and tissue repertoires probably differ.

CDR1 is MNHNS, CDR2 SASEGT, per germline. The length of the CDR3 is 10 residues. This TCR was sampled from a man between 18 and 35 years old in good health. The chain uses TRBV6-1 and TRBJ2-5, with D uncertain. The end of the DNA is better explained by TRBJ2-7, so the J call may be wrong. Sequenced sample: memory CD4+ T cells sorted from blood. As to subset: CD45RA-negative fraction. CDR3 sequence: CASSEYEQYF. DNA of the CDR3: TGTGCCAGCAGTGAGTACGAGCAGTACTTC.